The rows below give T cell receptor beta chains drawn from one sample of a study of T cells in Graves' hyperthyroidism and ophthalmopathy. MiXCR, applied by TCRdb to the multiplex PCR reads, yields one record per CDR3 protein. This sample has about 590,000 distinct CDR3 sequences; 15% to 19% occur once, and the top ten carry around 6.6%. Sequenced: blood. The receptors here all came from a woman in her twenties or thirties with Graves' hyperthyroidism. CDR3s include the opening cysteine and the closing phenylalanine or tryptophan. D genes are given only for firm matches. Clone size is shown for a subset of rows, as once, few, many or a class of expanded clone.

v_call	j_call	clone_size	d_call	cdr3_nt	cdr3_aa
TRBV12-3/TRBV12-4	TRBJ1-2	many	NA	TGTGCCAGCAGTCACTGGAGCTCAGCTAACTATGGCTACACCTTC	CASSHWSSANYGYTF
TRBV20-1	TRBJ2-1	few	TRBD2	TGCAGTGCTAGAGGGCTAGCGGGCCCGCGTCGCAGCAATGGGCAGTTCTTC	CSARGLAGPRRSNGQFF
TRBV19	TRBJ2-3	few	TRBD1	TGTGCCAGTAGTACGACAGGGTCGGATACGCAGTATTTT	CASSTTGSDTQYF
TRBV12-3/TRBV12-4	TRBJ1-4	NA	NA	TGTGCCAGCAGTTTGACACCGCCTGAAAAACTGTTTTTT	CASSLTPPEKLFF
TRBV29-1	TRBJ1-5	NA	NA	TGCAGCGTCTCTCCAGGGGTGGATCAGCCCCAGCATTTT	CSVSPGVDQPQHF
TRBV20-1	TRBJ2-2	many	TRBD1	TGCAGTGCTAGGGTGAAGGACAGGGCGAACACCGGGGAGCTGTTTTTT	CSARVKDRANTGELFF
TRBV7-9	TRBJ1-1	NA	NA	TGTGCCAGCAGCAATGGGGTACAGATGAACACTGAAGCTTTCTTT	CASSNGVQMNTEAFF
TRBV27	TRBJ2-3	NA	TRBD2	TGTGCCAGCAGTTCGGGGGTAGCGGGATTCGCAGATACGCAGTATTTT	CASSSGVAGFADTQYF
TRBV18	TRBJ2-3	many	TRBD2	TGTGCCAGCTCATCGGGACTAGCAGCATACACAGATACGCAGTATTTT	CASSSGLAAYTDTQYF
TRBV6-2/TRBV6-3	TRBJ2-5	NA	NA	TGTGCCAGCAGGCAGGGGGACTGGGAGACCCAGTACTTC	CASRQGDWETQYF
TRBV6-8	TRBJ2-1	many	NA	TGTGCCAGCAGTTACGAGAGGTCGAGCTCCTACAATGAGCAGTTCTTC	CASSYERSSSYNEQFF
TRBV7-2	TRBJ2-1	NA	TRBD2	TGTGCCAGCAGCTCCCAAGTGGGCTCCCCGGGACTAGGCTCCTACAATGAGCAGTTCTTC	CASSSQVGSPGLGSYNEQFF
TRBV30	TRBJ2-1	NA	NA	TGTGCCTGGAGTATCCTTCTGGGGGGAGACAATGAGCAGTTCTTC	CAWSILLGGDNEQFF
TRBV27	TRBJ2-3	many	TRBD1	TGTGCCAGCAGTTTCCCGGGACAGGGGCCCTGGACAGATACGCAGTATTTT	CASSFPGQGPWTDTQYF
TRBV29-1	TRBJ2-1	many	TRBD1	TGCAGCGTTAGTAAGGGGACAGTCGGCAGAAAACCCTACAATGAGCAGTTCTTC	CSVSKGTVGRKPYNEQFF
TRBV30	TRBJ2-7	few	NA	TGTGCCTGGACCCGGGACGGCCCCTACGAGCAGTACTTC	CAWTRDGPYEQYF
TRBV24-1	TRBJ2-1	NA	TRBD2	TGTGCCACCAGTGACCGACTAGCGGGAGTCAATGAGCAGTTCTTC	CATSDRLAGVNEQFF
TRBV5-1	TRBJ2-1	once	NA	TGCGCCAGCAGCGCGGGACTGAGCTCCTACAATGAGCAGTTCTTC	CASSAGLSSYNEQFF
TRBV3-1	TRBJ2-1	many	NA	TGTGCCAGCAGCCAAGAGGCAGGGTATGAGCAGTTCTTC	CASSQEAGYEQFF
TRBV24-1	TRBJ1-5	few	NA	TGTGCCACCAGTGGAGGGGTCAATCAGCCCCAGCATTTT	CATSGGVNQPQHF
TRBV6-2/TRBV6-3	TRBJ2-1	few	TRBD2	TGTGCCAGCAGTCCCGGGGGGGGGAAGCCTTACAATGAGCAGTTCTTC	CASSPGGGKPYNEQFF
TRBV7-2	TRBJ1-2	few	NA	TGTGCCAGCAGCTACCCAGACAGTAGATTTACGGGCTACACCTTC	CASSYPDSRFTGYTF
TRBV2	TRBJ2-1	NA	TRBD2	TGTGCCAGCAGTGTACGGGGACTAGCGGGAGGCAATGAGCAGTTCTTC	CASSVRGLAGGNEQFF
TRBV30	TRBJ2-4	many	TRBD2	TGTGCCTGGAGTGTGGGTAGCGGGAGGAAAAACATTCAGTACTTC	CAWSVGSGRKNIQYF
TRBV6-1	TRBJ1-3	NA	TRBD1	TGTGCCAGCAGTCTCGACAGGGGGTCTGGAAACACCATATATTTT	CASSLDRGSGNTIYF
TRBV3-1	TRBJ1-1	many	NA	TGTGCCAGCAGCACCGTAGGGGATGCTTTCTTT	CASSTVGDAFF
TRBV20-1	TRBJ2-7	few	TRBD1	TGCAGTGCTAGACTCTCAAAGGGACAGGGAACCTACGAGCAGTACTTC	CSARLSKGQGTYEQYF
TRBV7-9	TRBJ2-7	many	TRBD1	TGTGCCAGCAGCTTAGTTCCAGGACAGGGAGAGCAGTACTTC	CASSLVPGQGEQYF
TRBV3-1	TRBJ1-1	many	NA	TGTGCCAGCAGCCAATCACAGGCCAGACGAGTGAACACTGAAGCTTTCTTT	CASSQSQARRVNTEAFF
TRBV20-1	TRBJ2-7	many	TRBD2	TGCAGTGCTGCCGGGACTAGCGGGAGGGGTATCTACGAGCAGTACTTC	CSAAGTSGRGIYEQYF
TRBV27	TRBJ1-6	NA	NA	TGTGCCAGCAGGCCAGGGAGTACAAATTCACCCCTCCACTTT	CASRPGSTNSPLHF
TRBV18	TRBJ2-1	NA	NA	TGTGCCAGCTCACCCCCGGGAACTTATTACAATGAGCAGTTCTTC	CASSPPGTYYNEQFF
TRBV7-2	TRBJ2-3	many	NA	TGTGCCAGCACCTTATTCTTGGCTAGCGGCACAGATACGCAGTATTTT	CASTLFLASGTDTQYF
TRBV27	TRBJ1-1	many	TRBD1	TGTGCCAGCGGAGAGCCCCCAGGGGGGGACACTGAAGCTTTCTTT	CASGEPPGGDTEAFF
TRBV11-2	TRBJ2-2	NA	TRBD1	TGTGCCAGCAGCTTATCCTCGCAGGGGGCGAACACCGGGGAGCTGTTTTTT	CASSLSSQGANTGELFF
TRBV30	TRBJ2-1	many	NA	TGTGCCTGGATTGCTGGCAGGGGAAATGAGCAGTTCTTC	CAWIAGRGNEQFF